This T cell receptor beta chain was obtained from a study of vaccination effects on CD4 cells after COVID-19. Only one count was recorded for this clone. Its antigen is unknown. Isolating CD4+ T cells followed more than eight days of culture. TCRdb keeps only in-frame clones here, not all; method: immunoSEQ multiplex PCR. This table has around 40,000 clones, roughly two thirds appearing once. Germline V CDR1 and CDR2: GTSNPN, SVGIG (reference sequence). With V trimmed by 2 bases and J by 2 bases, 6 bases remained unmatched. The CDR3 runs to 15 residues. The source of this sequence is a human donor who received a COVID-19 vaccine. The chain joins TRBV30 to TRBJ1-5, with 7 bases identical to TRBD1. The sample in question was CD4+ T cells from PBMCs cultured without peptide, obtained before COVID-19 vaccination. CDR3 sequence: CAWSTPGQGNQPQHF. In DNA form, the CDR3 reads TGTGCCTGGAGTACCCCTGGACAGGGCAATCAGCCCCAGCATTTT.